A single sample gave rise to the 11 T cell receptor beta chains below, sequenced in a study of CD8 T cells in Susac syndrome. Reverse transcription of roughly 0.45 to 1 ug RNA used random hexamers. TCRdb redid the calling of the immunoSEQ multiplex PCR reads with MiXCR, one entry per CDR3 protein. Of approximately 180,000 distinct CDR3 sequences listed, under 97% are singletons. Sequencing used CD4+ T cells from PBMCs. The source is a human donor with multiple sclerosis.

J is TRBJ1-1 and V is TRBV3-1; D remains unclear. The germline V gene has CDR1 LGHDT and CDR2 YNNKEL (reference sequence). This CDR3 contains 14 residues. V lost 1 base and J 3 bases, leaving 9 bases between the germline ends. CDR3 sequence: CASSQAASDTEAFF. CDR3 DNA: TGTGCCAGCAGCCAAGCGGCATCTGACACTGAAGCTTTCTTT.

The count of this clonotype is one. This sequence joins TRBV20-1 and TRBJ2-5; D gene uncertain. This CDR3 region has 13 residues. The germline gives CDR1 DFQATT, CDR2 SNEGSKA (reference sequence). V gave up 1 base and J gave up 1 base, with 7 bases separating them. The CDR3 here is CSARVSLQETQYF. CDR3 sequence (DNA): TGCAGTGCTAGAGTTAGCCTCCAAGAGACCCAGTACTTC.

The CDR3 DNA sequence: TGCAGCGTTGATCGGGTCTCTGGAAACACCATATATTTT. Its protein is CSVDRVSGNTIYF. V usage is TRBV29-1 and J usage is TRBJ1-3; no clear D gene. Germline-derived CDR1 and CDR2 are SQVTM and ANQGSEA. V dropped 3 bases and J dropped 0 bases, with 6 bases sitting between them. This CDR3 comprises 13 residues.

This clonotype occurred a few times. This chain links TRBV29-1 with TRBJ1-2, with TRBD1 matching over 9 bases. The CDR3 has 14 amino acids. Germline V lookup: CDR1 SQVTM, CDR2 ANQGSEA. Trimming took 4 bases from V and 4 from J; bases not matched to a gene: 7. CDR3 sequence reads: CSVGWDRATYGYTF. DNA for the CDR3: TGCAGCGTTGGATGGGACAGGGCGACCTATGGCTACACCTTC.

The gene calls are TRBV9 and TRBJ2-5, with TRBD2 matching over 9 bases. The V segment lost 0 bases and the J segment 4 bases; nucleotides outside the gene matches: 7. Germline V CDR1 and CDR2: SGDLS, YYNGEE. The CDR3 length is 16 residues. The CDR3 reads CASSVAGRGGPETQYF. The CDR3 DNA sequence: TGTGCCAGCAGCGTAGCGGGGCGGGGGGGCCCAGAGACCCAGTACTTC. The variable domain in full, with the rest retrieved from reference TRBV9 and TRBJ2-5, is DSGVTQTPKHLITATGQRVTLRCSPRSGDLSVYWYQQSLDQGLQFLIQYYNGEERAKGNILERFSAQQFPDLHSELNLSSLELGDSALYFCASSVAGRGGPETQYFGPGTRLLVL.

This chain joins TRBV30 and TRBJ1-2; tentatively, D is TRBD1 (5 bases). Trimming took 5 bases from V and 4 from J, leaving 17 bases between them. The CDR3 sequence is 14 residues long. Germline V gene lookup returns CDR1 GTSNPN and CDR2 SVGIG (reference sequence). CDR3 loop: CAWATTPGRYGYTF. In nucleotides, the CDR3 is TGTGCCTGGGCCACCACTCCGGGACGCTATGGCTACACCTTC.

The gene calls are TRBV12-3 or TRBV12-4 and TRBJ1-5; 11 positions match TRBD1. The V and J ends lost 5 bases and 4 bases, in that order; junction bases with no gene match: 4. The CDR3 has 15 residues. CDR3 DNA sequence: TGTGCCAGCAGTAAGGGACAGGGGGATAATCAGCCCCAGCATTTT. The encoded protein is CASSKGQGDNQPQHF.

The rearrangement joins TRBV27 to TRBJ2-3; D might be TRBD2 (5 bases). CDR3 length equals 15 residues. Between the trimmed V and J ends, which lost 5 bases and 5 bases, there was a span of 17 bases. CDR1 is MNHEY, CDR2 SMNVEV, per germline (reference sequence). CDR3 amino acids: CASSRAVGAGDTQYF. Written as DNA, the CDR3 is TGTGCCAGCAGTCGAGCGGTGGGTGCGGGAGATACGCAGTATTTT.

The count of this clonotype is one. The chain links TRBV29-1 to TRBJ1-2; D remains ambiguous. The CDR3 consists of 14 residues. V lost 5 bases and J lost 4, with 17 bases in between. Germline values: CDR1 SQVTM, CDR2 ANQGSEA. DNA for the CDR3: TGCAGCGTTTTCGCCGGGAGGTCAGGCTATGGCTACACCTTC. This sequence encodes CSVFAGRSGYGYTF.

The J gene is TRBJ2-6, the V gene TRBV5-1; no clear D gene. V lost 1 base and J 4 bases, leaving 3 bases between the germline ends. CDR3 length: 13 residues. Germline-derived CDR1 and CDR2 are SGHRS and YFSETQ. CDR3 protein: CASSLNGANVLTF. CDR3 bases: TGCGCCAGCAGCTTGAACGGGGCCAACGTCCTGACTTTC.

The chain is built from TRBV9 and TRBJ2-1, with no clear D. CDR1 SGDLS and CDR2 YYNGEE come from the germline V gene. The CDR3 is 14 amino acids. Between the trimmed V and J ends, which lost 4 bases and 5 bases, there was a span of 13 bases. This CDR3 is CASSQLPTNNEQFF. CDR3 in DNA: TGTGCCAGCAGCCAACTCCCGACCAACAATGAGCAGTTCTTC. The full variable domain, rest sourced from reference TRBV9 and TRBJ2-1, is DSGVTQTPKHLITATGQRVTLRCSPRSGDLSVYWYQQSLDQGLQFLIQYYNGEERAKGNILERFSAQQFPDLHSELNLSSLELGDSALYFCASSQLPTNNEQFFGPGTRLTVL.